One sample yielded the 9 T cell receptor beta chains listed below, sequenced in a study of blood T cell repertoires in COVID-19 (dated by TCRdb to the early 2020s). Libraries were made using the immunoSEQ multiplex PCR assay. TCRdb took over this immuneACCESS table, retaining in-frame rearrangements with V and J assigned. Such tables are incomplete; in checked studies, under half of the missing clones stem from an unresolved V gene, and the remainder is unexplained. For this sample there are 100,000 or so clones; around 87% appear just once. 11% of the sample comes from the top ten. The sample was peripheral blood. Receptors originate from a woman in her 30s with acute or convalescent COVID-19.

The chain combines TRBV5-1 with TRBJ1-1; D may be TRBD1 (6 bases). Germline V gene data show CDR1 as SGHRS and CDR2 as YFSETQ. The length of the CDR3 is 14 residues. V was trimmed by 3 bases and J by 3 bases, leaving 12 bases between them. CDR3: CASSWTAGDTEAFF. The CDR3 DNA reads TGCGCCAGCAGCTGGACAGCCGGTGACACTGAAGCTTTCTTT.

The chain is built from TRBV24-1 and TRBJ2-1; TRBD1 is a possible D gene (5 bases). The CDR3 totals 13 residues. CDR1 is KGHDR and CDR2 is SFDVKD in the germline V gene. V gave up 1 base and J gave up 5 bases, with 5 bases separating them. The CDR3 sequence: CATSDLQDNEQFF. The CDR3 DNA follows: TGTGCCACCAGTGATTTACAGGACAATGAGCAGTTCTTC.

The chain is built from TRBV7-9 and TRBJ1-1; D call uncertain. CDR1 SEHNR and CDR2 FQNEAQ come from the germline V gene (reference sequence). This CDR3 region has 14 residues. The ends were cut back, 1 base at V and 0 bases at J, with 6 bases in the middle. The CDR3 sequence is CASSLVAVNTEAFF. The CDR3 nucleotides are TGTGCCAGCAGCTTAGTCGCGGTGAACACTGAAGCTTTCTTT.

The chain uses TRBV30 and TRBJ2-1; possibly TRBD1 for D (6 bases). The V and J ends lost 3 bases and 6 bases respectively, with 9 bases between them. CDR3 length: 12 amino acids. Germline V CDR1 and CDR2: GTSNPN, SVGIG (reference sequence). This CDR3 reads CAWREDSNEQFF. CDR3 nucleotide sequence: TGTGCCTGGAGGGAGGACAGCAATGAGCAGTTCTTC.

This clone has just a few counts. This chain joins TRBV7-9 and TRBJ1-4, with TRBD1 identical over 10 bases. Per the germline V gene, CDR1 is SEHNR and CDR2 is FQNEAQ (reference sequence). This CDR3 is 15 amino acids long. Trimming cost V 7 bases and J 7 bases; bases outside gene matches: 9. CDR3 nucleotides: TGTGCCAGCACCCGGGACAGGGGTTGGAGTGAAAAACTGTTTTTT. Its protein is CASTRDRGWSEKLFF.

The chain couples TRBV5-6 to TRBJ1-5; 7 bases align to TRBD1. Germline V gene sequence: CDR1 SGHDT, CDR2 YYEEEE. Losses at the gene ends were 3 bases for V and 5 bases for J; bases not matched to a gene: 5. This CDR3 has 14 amino acids. This chain's CDR3 is CASSYRGRDQPQHF. CDR3 DNA: TGTGCCAGCAGCTACAGGGGACGGGATCAGCCCCAGCATTTT.

The J gene is TRBJ2-7, the V gene TRBV28; D is undetermined. Germline CDR1 MDHEN, CDR2 SYDVKM. This CDR3 region has 12 residues. Trimming shortened V by 6 bases and J by 0 bases, and 6 bases separated the two germline ends. This CDR3 is CASRQNSYEQYF. In DNA form, the CDR3 reads TGTGCCAGCAGACAGAACTCCTACGAGCAGTACTTC. Drawing the rest from reference TRBV28 and TRBJ2-7, the complete variable domain is DVKVTQSSRYLVKRTGEKVFLECVQDMDHENMFWYRQDPGLGLRLIYFSYDVKMKEKGDIPEGYSVSREKKERFSLILESASTNQTSMYLCASRQNSYEQYFGPGTRLTVT.

This clone was seen a single time. The chain couples TRBV7-8 to TRBJ2-3; D gene unclear. This CDR3 is 13 amino acids long. Germline V gives CDR1 SGHVS, CDR2 FQNEAQ. Deletions cut 5 bases from V and 3 bases from J, with 9 bases between. DNA for the CDR3: TGTGCCAGCAGCGAGAGACAAACAGATACGCAGTATTTT. This sequence encodes CASSERQTDTQYF.

The rearrangement joins TRBV5-6 to TRBJ2-7, with D perhaps matching TRBD1 (6 bases). The CDR3 covers 13 residues. V lost 4 bases and J 3 bases, leaving 11 bases between the germline ends. The germline gives CDR1 SGHDT, CDR2 YYEEEE. CDR3 residues: CASSIQGNYEQYF. DNA for the CDR3: TGTGCCAGCAGCATACAGGGTAACTACGAGCAGTACTTC.